This T cell receptor beta chain was identified during a study of control samples from healthy donors and cancer patients. TCRdb keeps only in-frame clones here, not all; method: immunoSEQ multiplex PCR. The data contain 80,000 to 100,000 clones, just over 85% of them singletons. V shed 5 bases, J shed 3 bases, and the junction held 10 bases outside the gene matches. CDR1 is LNHDA, CDR2 SQIVND, per germline (reference sequence). The CDR3 extends over 16 amino acids. The TCR sequence derives from a man aged 25-45 years in good health. The genes are TRBV19 and TRBJ2-3; TRBD2 matches at 8 bases. What was sequenced was blood. The CDR3 reads CASSASSGSRTDTQYF. In nucleotides, the CDR3 is TGTGCCAGTAGTGCATCTAGCGGGTCCAGAACAGATACGCAGTATTTT.